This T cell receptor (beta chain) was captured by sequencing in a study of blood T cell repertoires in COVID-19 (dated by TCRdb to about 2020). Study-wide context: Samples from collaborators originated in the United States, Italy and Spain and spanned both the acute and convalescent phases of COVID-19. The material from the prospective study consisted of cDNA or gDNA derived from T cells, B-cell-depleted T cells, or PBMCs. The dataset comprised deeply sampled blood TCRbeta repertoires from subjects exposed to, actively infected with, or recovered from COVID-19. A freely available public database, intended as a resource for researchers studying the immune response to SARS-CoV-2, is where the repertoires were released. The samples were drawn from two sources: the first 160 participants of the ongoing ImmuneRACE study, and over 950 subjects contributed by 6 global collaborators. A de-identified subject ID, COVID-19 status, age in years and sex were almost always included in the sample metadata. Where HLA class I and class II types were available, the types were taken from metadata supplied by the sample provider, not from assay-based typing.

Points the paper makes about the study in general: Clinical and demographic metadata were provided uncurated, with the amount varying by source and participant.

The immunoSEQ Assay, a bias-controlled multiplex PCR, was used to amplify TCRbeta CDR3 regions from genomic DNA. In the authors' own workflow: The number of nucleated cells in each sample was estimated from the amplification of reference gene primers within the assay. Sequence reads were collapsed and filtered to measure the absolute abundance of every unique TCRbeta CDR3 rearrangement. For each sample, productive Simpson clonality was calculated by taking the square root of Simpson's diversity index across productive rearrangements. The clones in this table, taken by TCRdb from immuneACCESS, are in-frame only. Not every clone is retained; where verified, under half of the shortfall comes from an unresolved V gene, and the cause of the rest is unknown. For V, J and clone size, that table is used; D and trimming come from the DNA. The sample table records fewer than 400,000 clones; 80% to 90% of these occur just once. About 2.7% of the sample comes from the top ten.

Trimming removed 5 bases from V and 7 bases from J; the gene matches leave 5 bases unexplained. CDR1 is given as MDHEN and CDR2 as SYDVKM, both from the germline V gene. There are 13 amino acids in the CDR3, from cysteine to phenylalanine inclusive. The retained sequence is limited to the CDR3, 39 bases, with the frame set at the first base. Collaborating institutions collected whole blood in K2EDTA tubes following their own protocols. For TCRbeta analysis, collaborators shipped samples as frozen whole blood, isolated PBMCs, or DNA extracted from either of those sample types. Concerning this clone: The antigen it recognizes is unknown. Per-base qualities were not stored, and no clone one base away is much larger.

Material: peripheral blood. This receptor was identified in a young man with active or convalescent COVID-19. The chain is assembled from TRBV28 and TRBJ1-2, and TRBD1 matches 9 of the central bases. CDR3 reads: CASSQDRGFGYTF. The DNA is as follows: TGTGCCAGCAGTCAAGACAGGGGGTTTGGCTACACCTTC.